These 9 T cell receptor beta chains came from one sample sequenced in a study of cytotoxic CD8 clonotypes in ibrutinib-treated CLL. Produced via immunoSEQ multiplex PCR; TCRdb's table is partial and in-frame only. The sample consists of some 26,000 clones, approximately 85% of them appearing once. This material consisted of PBMCs, taken after 24 months of ibrutinib treatment. The source of these receptors is a human donor with chronic lymphocytic leukemia.

V gene TRBV11-1 combines with J gene TRBJ2-7; TRBD1 matches at 9 bases. Germline V CDR1 and CDR2: SGHAT, FQDESV (reference sequence). This CDR3 region has 13 residues. V lost 3 bases and J lost 4; bases outside the gene matches: 1. The CDR3 loop is CASSFGTGYEQYF. Here the CDR3 DNA reads TGTGCCAGCAGCTTTGGGACAGGGTACGAGCAGTACTTC.

The chain links TRBV9 to TRBJ1-2; maybe TRBD1 (6 bases). The CDR3 consists of 13 residues. The V gene lost 6 bases and the J gene lost 8 bases, with 17 bases spanning the gap. Germline CDR1 SGDLS, CDR2 YYNGEE. DNA of the CDR3: TGTGCCAGCAACCTACAGGGAAAACAGGGCTACACCTTC. It is translated as CASNLQGKQGYTF.

This clone was counted only a few times. J is TRBJ2-3 and V is TRBV6-5; D perhaps matches TRBD1 (5 bases). Germline V gene lookup returns CDR1 MNHEY and CDR2 SVGAGI. The CDR3 extends over 15 amino acids. V was pared by 1 base and J by 3 bases, with 11 bases between. The CDR3 DNA reads TGTGCCAGCAGTTACTTCTCAGGGAAGACAGATACGCAGTATTTT. This codes for CASSYFSGKTDTQYF.

The V and J genes are TRBV20-1 and TRBJ2-1, with 7 nucleotides matching TRBD1. CDR1 is DFQATT and CDR2 is SNEGSKA in the germline V gene (reference sequence). V was clipped by 6 bases and J by 12 bases; unmatched bases: 8. There are 11 residues in the CDR3. The CDR3 bases are TGCAGTGCGAACAGGGGATGGGGGCAGTTCTTC. It translates to CSANRGWGQFF.

This clone appeared a single time. The rearrangement uses TRBV4-2 and TRBJ2-2, with unresolved D. The CDR3 runs to 15 residues. V was pared by 4 bases and J by 0 bases, with 9 bases between. The V gene's germline CDR1 is LGHNA and CDR2 YNFKEQ. CDR3 DNA sequence: TGTGCCAGCAGCCTCAGGCTGACGAACACCGGGGAGCTGTTTTTT. Translated: CASSLRLTNTGELFF.

The chain joins TRBV27 to TRBJ1-3, with D perhaps matching TRBD1 (5 bases). Trimming pared 2 bases from V and 0 bases from J, leaving 14 bases between. Germline CDR1 and CDR2: MNHEY and SMNVEV (reference sequence). CDR3 length: 17 residues. This CDR3 reads CASSLKAGKLSGNTIYF. In DNA form, the CDR3 reads TGTGCCAGCAGTTTAAAGGCAGGGAAACTCTCTGGAAACACCATATATTTT.

J is TRBJ1-1 and V is TRBV19; D possibly corresponds to TRBD1 (6 bases). The V and J ends lost 3 bases and 4 bases respectively, with 12 bases between them. The CDR3 has 14 amino acids. CDR1 and CDR2 (germline): LNHDA, SQIVND (reference sequence). The CDR3 nucleotides read TGTGCCAGTAGTATTGGAGGGGGTGGCACTGAAGCTTTCTTT. Translated, it gives CASSIGGGGTEAFF.

V gene TRBV2 combines with J gene TRBJ2-5; 9 nucleotides align to TRBD1. The J segment lost 3 bases and the V segment lost 6 bases, leaving 5 bases of the junction unmatched. Germline CDR1 SNHLY, CDR2 FYNNEI. The CDR3 contains 14 residues. CDR3 loop: CASSADRGKETQYF. The CDR3 DNA reads TGTGCCAGCAGCGCAGACAGGGGGAAAGAGACCCAGTACTTC.

J is TRBJ1-3 and V is TRBV18; TRBD1 aligns across 8 bases. This CDR3 spans 17 amino acids. With 3 bases clipped from V and 0 bases from J, the junction kept 7 bases outside the gene matches. Germline V gene sequence: CDR1 KGHSH, CDR2 LQKENI. CDR3 sequence reads: CASSPWTGRNSGNTIYF. CDR3 nucleotide sequence: TGTGCCAGCTCACCCTGGACAGGGAGGAACTCTGGAAACACCATATATTTT.